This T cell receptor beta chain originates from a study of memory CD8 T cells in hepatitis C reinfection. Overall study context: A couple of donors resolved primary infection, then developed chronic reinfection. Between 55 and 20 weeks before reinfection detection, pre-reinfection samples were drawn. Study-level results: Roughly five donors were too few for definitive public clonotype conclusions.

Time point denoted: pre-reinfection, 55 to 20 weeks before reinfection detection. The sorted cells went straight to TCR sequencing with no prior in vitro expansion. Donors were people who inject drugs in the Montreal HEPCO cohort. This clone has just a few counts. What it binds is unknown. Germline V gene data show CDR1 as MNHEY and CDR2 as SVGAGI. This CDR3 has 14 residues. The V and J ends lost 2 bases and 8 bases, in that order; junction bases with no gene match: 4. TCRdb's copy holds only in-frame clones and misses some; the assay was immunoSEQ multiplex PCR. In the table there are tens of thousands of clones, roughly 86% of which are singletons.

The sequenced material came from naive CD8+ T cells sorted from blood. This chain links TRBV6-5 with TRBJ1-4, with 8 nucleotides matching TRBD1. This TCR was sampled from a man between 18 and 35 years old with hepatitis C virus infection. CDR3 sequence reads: CASSYGQGQEKLFF. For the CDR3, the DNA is TGTGCCAGCAGTTACGGACAGGGTCAGGAAAAACTGTTTTTT.